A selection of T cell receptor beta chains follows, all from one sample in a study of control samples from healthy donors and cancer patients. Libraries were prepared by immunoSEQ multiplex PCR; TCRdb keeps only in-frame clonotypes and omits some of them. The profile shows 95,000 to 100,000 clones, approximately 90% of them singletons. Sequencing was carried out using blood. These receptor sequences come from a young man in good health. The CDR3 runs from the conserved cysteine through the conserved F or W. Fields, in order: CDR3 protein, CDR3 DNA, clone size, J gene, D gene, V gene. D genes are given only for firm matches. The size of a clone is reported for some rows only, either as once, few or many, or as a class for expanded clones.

CDR3: CASSPGHVPTLGELFF
DNA: TGTGCCAGCAGCCCGGGACACGTTCCCACCTTGGGGGAGCTGTTTTTT
size: .
J: TRBJ2-2
D: .
V: TRBV11-3

CDR3: CSVGVPRGPSTEAFF
DNA: TGCAGCGTTGGTGTTCCCAGGGGGCCTAGCACTGAAGCTTTCTTT
size: .
J: TRBJ1-1
D: TRBD1
V: TRBV29-1

CDR3: CASSPAGAGNTIYF
DNA: TGTGCCAGCAGCCCGGCAGGGGCCGGAAACACCATATATTTT
size: .
J: TRBJ1-3
D: .
V: TRBV7-3

CDR3: CASSIATGVGNTIYF
DNA: TGTGCCAGCAGCATTGCGACAGGGGTTGGAAACACCATATATTTT
size: .
J: TRBJ1-3
D: .
V: TRBV21-1

CDR3: CASSVFPGTAYGYTF
DNA: TGTGCCAGCAGCGTATTTCCGGGGACAGCGTATGGCTACACCTTC
size: .
J: TRBJ1-2
D: TRBD1
V: TRBV9

CDR3: CASSNNGAKSEQFF
DNA: TGTGCCAGCAGCAACAATGGGGCGAAATCTGAGCAGTTCTTC
size: few
J: TRBJ2-1
D: .
V: TRBV27

CDR3: CAWSDPWKGWTEAFF
DNA: TGTGCCTGGAGCGACCCTTGGAAGGGATGGACTGAAGCTTTCTTT
size: .
J: TRBJ1-1
D: .
V: TRBV30

CDR3: CASSRAKGATDTQYF
DNA: TGTGCCAGCAGCCGTGCAAAAGGGGCCACAGATACGCAGTATTTT
size: .
J: TRBJ2-3
D: .
V: TRBV7-9

CDR3: CASSEVVASYEQFF
DNA: TGTGCCAGCAGTGAAGTGGTCGCATCTTATGAGCAGTTCTTC
size: .
J: TRBJ2-1
D: .
V: TRBV6-1

CDR3: CACRRYNEQFF
DNA: TGTGCCTGCAGGAGATACAATGAGCAGTTCTTC
size: .
J: TRBJ2-1
D: .
V: TRBV30

CDR3: CASSPVGQGGYGYTF
DNA: TGTGCCAGCAGCCCCGTCGGACAGGGAGGGTATGGCTACACCTTC
size: .
J: TRBJ1-2
D: TRBD1
V: TRBV27

CDR3: CASSGMTGISNQPQHF
DNA: TGTGCCAGCAGTGGGATGACAGGGATCAGCAATCAGCCCCAGCATTTT
size: few
J: TRBJ1-5
D: TRBD1
V: TRBV6-1

CDR3: CASSPKGPNYGYTF
DNA: TGTGCCAGCTCACCAAAGGGCCCCAACTATGGCTACACCTTC
size: .
J: TRBJ1-2
D: .
V: TRBV18

CDR3: CASSGGTVDGYTF
DNA: TGTGCCAGCAGTGGCGGGACAGTAGATGGCTACACCTTC
size: .
J: TRBJ1-2
D: TRBD1
V: TRBV12-3/TRBV12-4

CDR3: CASSSRGQGVRTEAFF
DNA: TGTGCCAGCAGTTCCCGGGGACAGGGAGTGAGGACTGAAGCTTTCTTT
size: .
J: TRBJ1-1
D: TRBD1
V: TRBV6-5

CDR3: CASTGRAVADLNTDTQYF
DNA: TGCGCCAGCACCGGCCGCGCCGTAGCGGACTTAAACACAGATACGCAGTATTTT
size: .
J: TRBJ2-3
D: .
V: TRBV10-2

CDR3: CASSFFSPGTGETQYF
DNA: TGTGCCAGCAGCTTTTTCTCCCCAGGAACAGGGGAGACCCAGTACTTC
size: .
J: TRBJ2-5
D: .
V: TRBV7-2

CDR3: CSASVPDRNYGYTF
DNA: TGCAGTGCTAGTGTTCCGGACAGAAACTATGGCTACACCTTC
size: few
J: TRBJ1-2
D: .
V: TRBV20-1

CDR3: CATSDFRNYGYTF
DNA: TGTGCCACCAGTGATTTCCGAAACTATGGCTACACCTTC
size: .
J: TRBJ1-2
D: .
V: TRBV24-1

CDR3: CASSELLGDSTDTQYF
DNA: TGCGCCAGCAGTGAGTTACTAGGCGATAGCACAGATACGCAGTATTTT
size: .
J: TRBJ2-3
D: .
V: TRBV10-1

CDR3: CASSLRETGAKTNEKLFF
DNA: TGTGCCAGCAGCCTAAGGGAGACAGGGGCCAAAACTAATGAAAAACTGTTTTTT
size: .
J: TRBJ1-4
D: TRBD1
V: TRBV5-6

CDR3: CASSPGTGYNSPLHF
DNA: TGTGCCAGCAGCCCCGGGACAGGGTATAATTCACCCCTCCACTTT
size: .
J: TRBJ1-6
D: TRBD1
V: TRBV27

CDR3: CASYGQGAGETQYF
DNA: TGTGCCAGCTACGGACAGGGGGCAGGAGAGACCCAGTACTTC
size: .
J: TRBJ2-5
D: TRBD1
V: TRBV27

CDR3: CASSQGRGQGNTEAFF
DNA: TGCGCCAGCAGCCAAGGGCGAGGACAGGGGAACACTGAAGCTTTCTTT
size: .
J: TRBJ1-1
D: TRBD1
V: TRBV4-3

CDR3: CASSLGGQPQHF
DNA: TGTGCCAGCAGCTTGGGGGGTCAGCCCCAGCATTTT
size: few
J: TRBJ1-5
D: .
V: TRBV7-9

CDR3: CAWTVSGNTIYF
DNA: TGTGCCTGGACCGTCTCTGGAAACACCATATATTTT
size: .
J: TRBJ1-3
D: .
V: TRBV30

CDR3: CASSRRGNHNQPQHF
DNA: TGTGCCAGCAGCCGCCGAGGGAATCACAATCAGCCCCAGCATTTT
size: once
J: TRBJ1-5
D: .
V: TRBV6-2/TRBV6-3

CDR3: CKRVAYRSNYGYTF
DNA: TGCAAACGAGTAGCTTACAGGAGTAACTATGGCTACACCTTC
size: .
J: TRBJ1-2
D: .
V: TRBV29-1

CDR3: CASSSGTSDTDTQYF
DNA: TGTGCCAGCAGTTCCGGGACTAGCGACACAGATACGCAGTATTTT
size: few
J: TRBJ2-3
D: TRBD2
V: TRBV6-2/TRBV6-3

CDR3: CASSRSQGLTEAFF
DNA: TGTGCCAGTAGTAGATCACAGGGGCTCACTGAAGCTTTCTTT
size: .
J: TRBJ1-1
D: TRBD1
V: TRBV19

CDR3: CASDLLGNGNTIYF
DNA: TGTGCCAGCGACCTTCTGGGGAATGGAAACACCATATATTTT
size: few
J: TRBJ1-3
D: .
V: TRBV2

CDR3: CASSGGYEQYF
DNA: TGCGCCAGCAGTGGGGGCTACGAGCAGTACTTC
size: .
J: TRBJ2-7
D: .
V: TRBV10-1

CDR3: CASRGTGELFF
DNA: TGTGCCAGCAGGGGAACCGGGGAGCTGTTTTTT
size: .
J: TRBJ2-2
D: .
V: TRBV12-3/TRBV12-4

CDR3: CASSEGGLYTEAFF
DNA: TGTGCCAGCAGTGAGGGAGGTCTTTACACTGAAGCTTTCTTT
size: .
J: TRBJ1-1
D: .
V: TRBV28

CDR3: CASSLGTEAFF
DNA: TGTGCCAGCAGCTTGGGCACTGAAGCTTTCTTT
size: .
J: TRBJ1-1
D: .
V: TRBV5-6

CDR3: CASSPPWALKYDNEQFF
DNA: TGTGCCAGCAGCCCGCCCTGGGCTCTAAAATACGACAATGAGCAGTTCTTC
size: few
J: TRBJ2-1
D: .
V: TRBV5-8

CDR3: CASSSRDRGATEAFF
DNA: TGTGCCAGCAGCAGTCGGGACAGGGGAGCGACTGAAGCTTTCTTT
size: .
J: TRBJ1-1
D: TRBD1
V: TRBV5-4

CDR3: CASSWDATNEKLFF
DNA: TGTGCCAGCAGCTGGGACGCAACTAATGAAAAACTGTTTTTT
size: .
J: TRBJ1-4
D: .
V: TRBV7-2

CDR3: CAWSRTGLYEQYF
DNA: TGTGCCTGGAGCCGAACGGGCCTCTACGAGCAGTACTTC
size: few
J: TRBJ2-7
D: .
V: TRBV30

CDR3: CASSLIQGGQETQYF
DNA: TGTGCCAGCAGTTTAATACAGGGGGGCCAAGAGACCCAGTACTTC
size: .
J: TRBJ2-5
D: TRBD1
V: TRBV28

CDR3: CASSAGGSRNLEAFF
DNA: TGTGCCAGCAGCGCAGGCGGCAGCAGGAACCTAGAAGCTTTCTTT
size: .
J: TRBJ1-1
D: .
V: TRBV9

CDR3: CASSFGGTGYEQYF
DNA: TGTGCCAGCAGCTTCGGGGGGACGGGATACGAGCAGTACTTC
size: .
J: TRBJ2-7
D: TRBD2
V: TRBV11-3

CDR3: CASSIESNTDTQYF
DNA: TGTGCCAGTAGTATAGAGTCCAACACAGATACGCAGTATTTT
size: .
J: TRBJ2-3
D: .
V: TRBV19

CDR3: CASSLSGGFGTDTQYF
DNA: TGTGCCAGCAGCTTATCAGGGGGTTTTGGCACAGATACGCAGTATTTT
size: .
J: TRBJ2-3
D: TRBD1
V: TRBV11-2

CDR3: CASSFSGSSYNEQFF
DNA: TGTGCCAGCAGTTTCAGCGGGAGCTCCTACAATGAGCAGTTCTTC
size: .
J: TRBJ2-1
D: TRBD2
V: TRBV27

CDR3: CASSLGGSYNSPLHF
DNA: TGTGCCAGCAGCCTTGGGGGCTCCTATAATTCACCCCTCCACTTT
size: .
J: TRBJ1-6
D: .
V: TRBV3-1/TRBV3-2

CDR3: CASSTGRSTVYGYTF
DNA: TGTGCCAGCTCAACAGGGAGGTCGACCGTTTATGGCTACACCTTC
size: .
J: TRBJ1-2
D: .
V: TRBV2

CDR3: CASSFGLNYEQYF
DNA: TGTGCCAGCAGCTTTGGACTGAACTACGAGCAGTACTTC
size: once
J: TRBJ2-7
D: .
V: TRBV7-2

CDR3: CASSRLSSAANEQFF
DNA: TGTGCCAGCAGTCGGCTTAGTTCCGCGGCCAATGAGCAGTTCTTC
size: .
J: TRBJ2-1
D: .
V: TRBV7-9

CDR3: CASSDSKGETGELFF
DNA: TGTGCCAGCAGTGACTCGAAAGGGGAAACCGGGGAGCTGTTTTTT
size: .
J: TRBJ2-2
D: .
V: TRBV6-4

CDR3: CASSPNTVASGNTIYF
DNA: TGCGCCAGCAGCCCGAACACAGTCGCCTCTGGAAACACCATATATTTT
size: .
J: TRBJ1-3
D: .
V: TRBV5-1

CDR3: CAWSARINYGYTF
DNA: TGTGCCTGGAGTGCCAGAATTAACTATGGCTACACCTTC
size: .
J: TRBJ1-2
D: .
V: TRBV30

CDR3: CASSGDSHPSSDTQYF
DNA: TGTGCCAGTAGTGGGGACTCCCATCCATCCAGCGATACGCAGTATTTT
size: .
J: TRBJ2-3
D: .
V: TRBV19

CDR3: CAIKGIGETQYF
DNA: TGTGCCATCAAAGGGATAGGAGAGACCCAGTACTTC
size: once
J: TRBJ2-5
D: .
V: TRBV10-3

CDR3: CASREPGQDYTEAFF
DNA: TGTGCCAGTAGGGAACCGGGACAGGACTACACTGAAGCTTTCTTT
size: .
J: TRBJ1-1
D: TRBD1
V: TRBV19

CDR3: CASRGQGRDGYTF
DNA: TGTGCCAGCAGGGGACAGGGAAGGGATGGCTACACCTTC
size: .
J: TRBJ1-2
D: TRBD1
V: TRBV28

CDR3: CASSHGDEQFF
DNA: TGTGCCAGCAGCCATGGGGATGAGCAGTTCTTC
size: .
J: TRBJ2-1
D: .
V: TRBV7-2